The 5 T cell receptor beta chains below all came from one sample that was sequenced in a study of T cell repertoires in aging, cancer and after chemotherapy. Peripheral blood genomic DNA, not sorted cells or RNA, was the template. Multiplex touch-down PCR with TRB-A/B primers amplified rearranged V-D-J TRB sequences. TCRdb reprocessed the multiplex PCR reads via MiXCR and lists one record per CDR3 protein. The table includes fewer than 7,500 distinct CDR3 sequences, around 42% detected once. Source material: blood. Receptors were obtained from a human donor in good health.

This clonotype appeared a few times. This chain connects TRBV27 to TRBJ2-7, with 7 positions matching TRBD1. CDR3 size: 14 residues. V shed 4 bases, J shed 3 bases, and the junction held 6 bases outside the gene matches. The germline V gene has CDR1 MNHEY and CDR2 SMNVEV (reference sequence). CDR3: CASSYRGQLYEQYF. DNA for the CDR3: TGTGCCAGCAGTTATAGGGGACAGCTCTACGAGCAGTACTTC.

The rearrangement joins TRBV27 to TRBJ1-2; maybe TRBD1 (6 bases). CDR1 and CDR2 (germline): MNHEY, SMNVEV (reference sequence). Deletions cut 6 bases from V and 3 bases from J, with 20 bases between. There are 16 residues in the CDR3. CDR3 sequence (DNA): TGTGCCAGCAGCTACAGCTCCAGGGGCGCCTACTATGGCTACACCTTC. Protein sequence: CASSYSSRGAYYGYTF.

The gene calls are TRBV27 and TRBJ1-4, with D hard to call. The V end was cut by 6 bases, the J end by 11 bases, with 10 bases between. The CDR3 length is 11 residues. Germline V gene sequence: CDR1 MNHEY, CDR2 SMNVEV (reference sequence). The CDR3 loop reads CASRAADKLFF. The CDR3 region has the DNA TGTGCCAGCAGAGCGGCTGACAAACTGTTTTTT.

CDR3 DNA sequence: TGTGCCATCAGTGAGAACCCGACGGTCTCCTTGTCTGGCTACACCTTC. Translating it yields CAISENPTVSLSGYTF. V and J are TRBV10-3 and TRBJ1-2; D not certain. This CDR3 spans 16 amino acids. Germline CDR1 is ENHRY and CDR2 is SYGVKD. V was shortened by 2 bases and J by 7 bases, with 20 bases between the two germline ends.

The genes are TRBV7-2 and TRBJ1-3; D remains ambiguous. V was clipped by 0 bases and J by 0 bases, with 9 bases between them. The germline gives CDR1 SGHTA, CDR2 FQGNSA. This CDR3 is built from 16 residues. This CDR3 reads CASSLAAGASGNTIYF. As DNA, the CDR3 is TGTGCCAGCAGCTTAGCAGCGGGTGCCTCTGGAAACACCATATATTTT.